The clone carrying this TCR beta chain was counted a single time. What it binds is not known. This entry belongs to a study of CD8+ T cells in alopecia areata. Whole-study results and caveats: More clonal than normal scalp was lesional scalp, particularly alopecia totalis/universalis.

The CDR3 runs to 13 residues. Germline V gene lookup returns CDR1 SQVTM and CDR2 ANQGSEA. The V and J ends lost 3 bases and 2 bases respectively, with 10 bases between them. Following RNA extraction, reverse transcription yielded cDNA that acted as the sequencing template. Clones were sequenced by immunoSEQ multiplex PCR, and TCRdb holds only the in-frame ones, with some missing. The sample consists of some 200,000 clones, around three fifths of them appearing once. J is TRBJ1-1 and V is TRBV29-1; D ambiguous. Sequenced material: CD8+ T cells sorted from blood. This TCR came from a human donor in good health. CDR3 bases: TGCAGCGTTGAGAGGGCAGGCAACACTGAAGCTTTCTTT. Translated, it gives CSVERAGNTEAFF. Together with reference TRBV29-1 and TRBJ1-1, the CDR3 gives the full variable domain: SAVISQKPSRDICQRGTSLTIQCQVDSQVTMMFWYRQQPGQSLTLIATANQGSEATYESGFVIDKFPISRPNLTFSTLTVSNMSPEDSSIYLCSVERAGNTEAFFGQGTRLTVV.